The 29 T cell receptor beta chains in this list originate from one sample, sequenced in a study of blood T cell repertoires in COVID-19. Libraries were prepared by immunoSEQ multiplex PCR; TCRdb keeps only in-frame clonotypes and omits some of them. The sample has about 50,000 clones; 77% are singletons. Sequencing was performed on peripheral blood. These TCRs come from a man aged 65 to 79 with active or convalescent COVID-19.

J is TRBJ1-2 and V is TRBV28; 8 nucleotides align to TRBD1. The germline V gene encodes CDR1 MDHEN and CDR2 SYDVKM. J lost 4 bases, V lost 5 bases, and 9 bases had no gene match. This CDR3 region has 15 residues. The CDR3 nucleotides read TGTGCCAGCAGTGCTTCCACAGGGGGGAGCTATGGCTACACCTTC. This codes for CASSASTGGSYGYTF.

The CDR3 bases are TGCGCCAGCAGCCTCGGACAGGGGAACGGTTCACCCCTCCACTTT. Translation gives CASSLGQGNGSPLHF. The chain links TRBV5-1 to TRBJ1-6; 9 positions agree with TRBD1. Trimming took 4 bases from V and 9 from J; bases not matched to a gene: 8. CDR1 is SGHRS and CDR2 is YFSETQ in the germline V gene. The CDR3 covers 15 residues. The full variable domain, rest sourced from reference TRBV5-1 and TRBJ1-6, is KAGVTQTPRYLIKTRGQQVTLSCSPISGHRSVSWYQQTPGQGLQFLFEYFSETQRNKGNFPGRFSGRQFSNSRSEMNVSTLELGDSALYLCASSLGQGNGSPLHFGNGTRLTVT.

The genes are TRBV7-9 and TRBJ1-5, with D possibly matching TRBD1 (6 bases). CDR1 and CDR2 from the germline V gene are SEHNR and FQNEAQ (reference sequence). The CDR3 has 17 amino acids. The V and J ends lost 1 base and 3 bases respectively, with 16 bases between them. The CDR3 coding sequence is TGTGCCAGCAGCTTAGGGACAGAATCCCAGTCCAATCAGCCCCAGCATTTT. It encodes CASSLGTESQSNQPQHF.

This chain uses TRBV29-1 with TRBJ1-2; the match to TRBD1 covers 12 bases. This CDR3 contains 11 residues. J was trimmed by 8 bases and V by 8 bases; bases with no gene match: 3. CDR1 is SQVTM, CDR2 ANQGSEA, per germline. CDR3 protein: CSYGTGGGYTF. The CDR3, as DNA: TGCAGCTATGGGACAGGGGGCGGCTACACCTTC. Filled out from reference TRBV29-1 and TRBJ1-2, the complete variable domain reads SAVISQKPSRDICQRGTSLTIQCQVDSQVTMMFWYRQQPGQSLTLIATANQGSEATYESGFVIDKFPISRPNLTFSTLTVSNMSPEDSSIYLCSYGTGGGYTFGSGTRLTVV.

This clone has only one observation. The rearrangement uses TRBV6-5 and TRBJ2-7; 7 nucleotides align to TRBD1. Germline CDR1 MNHEY, CDR2 SVGAGI. CDR3 length: 14 residues. J gave up 0 bases and V 4 bases, and 3 bases lay outside the gene matches. The CDR3 here is CASSLGTASYEQYF. The CDR3 nucleotides read TGTGCCAGCAGTTTGGGGACAGCCTCCTACGAGCAGTACTTC.

The chain links TRBV6-5 to TRBJ1-3; 7 bases fit TRBD1. This CDR3 has 14 amino acids. Germline V gene sequence: CDR1 MNHEY, CDR2 SVGAGI. J lost 0 bases, V lost 8 bases, and 4 bases had no gene match. Here the CDR3 reads CASGGQLSGNTIYF. The DNA for the CDR3 is TGTGCCAGCGGGGGACAGCTCTCTGGAAACACCATATATTTT.

The rearrangement uses TRBV6-6 and TRBJ1-1, with 8 bases matching TRBD1. This CDR3 has 14 amino acids. With V trimmed by 6 bases and J by 3 bases, 6 bases remained unmatched. Germline CDR1 reads MNHNY; CDR2 reads SVGAGI (reference sequence). Here the CDR3 reads CASRKGTGYTEAFF. In DNA, the CDR3 is TGTGCCAGCAGGAAAGGGACAGGCTACACTGAAGCTTTCTTT.

The rearrangement links TRBV19 to TRBJ2-1; 15 bases are shared with TRBD2. Trimming removed 5 bases from V and 9 bases from J; junction bases left unmatched: 2. The CDR3 totals 14 residues. Germline V gene data show CDR1 as LNHDA and CDR2 as SQIVND (reference sequence). In nucleotides, the CDR3 is TGTGCCAGTAGTGGGACTAGCGGGGGGATTGAGCAGTTCTTC. Amino acid sequence: CASSGTSGGIEQFF.

The V and J genes are TRBV6-1 and TRBJ1-4; D is ambiguous. CDR3 length: 15 residues. V lost 2 bases and J lost 7, with 14 bases in between. Germline V CDR1 and CDR2: MNHNS, SASEGT. In DNA, the CDR3 is TGTGCCAGCAGTGAACAAAGATACGGGAGTGAAAAACTGTTTTTT. Its protein product is CASSEQRYGSEKLFF.

The V gene is TRBV5-5, the J gene TRBJ1-2; 7 bases are a match to TRBD1. The V gene's germline CDR1 is SGHKS and CDR2 YYEKEE (reference sequence). V gave up 1 base and J gave up 6 bases; unmatched junction bases: 3. The CDR3 is 13 residues long. The CDR3 nucleotides are TGTGCCAGCAGCTTGATAGGGGGCGATGGCTACACCTTC. Its protein is CASSLIGGDGYTF.

The chain couples TRBV11-2 to TRBJ2-1; 10 positions match TRBD1. CDR3 size: 13 residues. Unmatched junction bases numbered 4, after V lost 5 bases and J lost 9 bases. Germline values: CDR1 SGHAT, CDR2 FQNNGV. The CDR3 DNA is TGTGCCAGCAGCACGGACAGGGGGGGTGAGCAGTTCTTC. Its protein is CASSTDRGGEQFF. The full variable domain, rest sourced from reference TRBV11-2 and TRBJ2-1, is EAGVAQSPRYKIIEKRQSVAFWCNPISGHATLYWYQQILGQGPKLLIQFQNNGVVDDSQLPKDRFSAERLKGVDSTLKIQPAKLEDSAVYLCASSTDRGGEQFFGPGTRLTVL.

The V call is TRBV27, the J call TRBJ1-1, with a weak D call TRBD1 (6 bases). V was trimmed by 6 bases and J by 7 bases, leaving 18 bases between them. The CDR3 extends over 14 amino acids. Germline CDR1 reads MNHEY; CDR2 reads SMNVEV (reference sequence). The CDR3 is CASSHPERGSEAFF. CDR3 DNA: TGTGCCAGCAGCCACCCCGAGAGGGGGAGTGAAGCTTTCTTT.

The chain combines TRBV6-1 with TRBJ1-5, with a weak D call TRBD1 (5 bases). V lost 4 bases to trimming and J lost 0 bases, with 13 bases between them. The CDR3 extends over 16 amino acids. Germline values: CDR1 MNHNS, CDR2 SASEGT. CDR3 in amino acids: CASSVGGANSNQPQHF. The CDR3, as DNA: TGTGCCAGCAGTGTCGGTGGGGCTAATAGCAATCAGCCCCAGCATTTT.

This clone was seen a few times. This rearrangement joins TRBV28 to TRBJ1-5; no reliable D call. Germline CDR1 is MDHEN and CDR2 is SYDVKM. The CDR3 has 15 amino acids. Between the trimmed V and J ends, which lost 0 bases and 2 bases, there was a span of 8 bases. CDR3 in amino acids: CASSLWRDGNQPQHF. The DNA of the CDR3 is TGTGCCAGCAGTTTATGGAGGGATGGCAATCAGCCCCAGCATTTT.

The rearrangement uses TRBV6-4 and TRBJ2-1; TRBD2 matches at 7 bases. V gave up 7 bases and J gave up 2 bases; unmatched junction bases: 17. The length of the CDR3 is 18 residues. Per the germline V gene, CDR1 is MRHNA and CDR2 is SNTAGT. CDR3 protein: CASKSFILAGEPYNEQFF. Written as DNA, the CDR3 is TGTGCCAGCAAATCCTTTATTCTGGCGGGAGAACCCTACAATGAGCAGTTCTTC.

The chain recombines TRBV6-2 or TRBV6-3 with TRBJ1-5; no definite D call. Germline V gene lookup returns CDR1 MNHEY and CDR2 SVGEGT. The CDR3 spans 14 residues. Trimming cost V 6 bases and J 6 bases, with 15 bases left between them. For the CDR3, the DNA is TGTGCCAGCAGGCCTGTGGATAGGAGTCAGCCCCAGCATTTT. As protein: CASRPVDRSQPQHF.

This chain connects TRBV3-1 (or the pseudogene TRBV3-2) to TRBJ1-2, with 8 bases lining up with TRBD1. The V and J ends lost 5 bases and 10 bases, in that order; junction bases with no gene match: 9. CDR3 length: 13 residues. The V gene's germline CDR1 is LGHDT and CDR2 YNNKEL (reference sequence). CDR3 residues: CASSLTGVDLYTF. In DNA, the CDR3 is TGTGCCAGCAGCTTGACAGGGGTAGACCTCTACACCTTC.

The gene calls are TRBV7-2 and TRBJ2-3; 10 positions match TRBD2. Unmatched junction bases numbered 4, after V lost 4 bases and J lost 0 bases. The V gene's germline CDR1 is SGHTA and CDR2 FQGNSA. The length of the CDR3 is 16 residues. The CDR3 spells CASSSLTSGSTDTQYF. Here the CDR3 DNA reads TGTGCCAGCAGCTCCCTGACTAGCGGGAGCACAGATACGCAGTATTTT.

V is TRBV6-6 and J is TRBJ1-3; D is possibly TRBD1 (5 bases). The CDR3 totals 15 residues. Trimming removed 2 bases from V and 0 bases from J, with 8 bases in between. Germline V gene sequence: CDR1 MNHNY, CDR2 SVGAGI (reference sequence). CDR3 DNA: TGTGCCAGCAGTTACGACAGTTCCTCTGGAAACACCATATATTTT. This gives the protein CASSYDSSSGNTIYF.

This chain connects TRBV14 to TRBJ1-5; D remains unclear. Germline-derived CDR1 and CDR2 are SGHDN and FVKESK. The CDR3 runs 12 residues. The ends were cut back, 2 bases at V and 9 bases at J, with 8 bases in the middle. The CDR3 nucleotides read TGTGCCAGCAGCCAAATGACGGGGCCCCAGCATTTT. Its protein is CASSQMTGPQHF.

The gene calls are TRBV7-2 and TRBJ1-2, with a weak D call TRBD1 (6 bases). V shed 7 bases and J shed 2 bases, with 14 bases lying between them. Germline loops: CDR1 SGHTA, CDR2 FQGNSA. The CDR3 runs 14 residues. The CDR3 is CASTLQGGNYGYTF. CDR3 nucleotides: TGTGCCAGCACACTACAGGGCGGGAACTATGGCTACACCTTC.

This sequence joins TRBV2 and TRBJ2-1, with TRBD2 matching over 8 bases. The CDR3 contains 13 residues. The trim removed 7 bases at V and 3 bases at J, leaving 2 bases unmatched. Germline CDR1 SNHLY, CDR2 FYNNEI. The CDR3 sequence: CASKLAVYNEQFF. CDR3 DNA: TGTGCCAGCAAACTAGCGGTCTACAATGAGCAGTTCTTC.

The chain employs TRBV2 and TRBJ2-2; D is possibly TRBD1 (7 bases). Germline V CDR1 and CDR2: SNHLY, FYNNEI. This CDR3 contains 14 residues. The V gene lost 4 bases and the J gene lost 5 bases, with 11 bases spanning the gap. Here the CDR3 reads CASSGQGGTGELFF. In DNA form, the CDR3 reads TGTGCCAGCAGTGGACAGGGAGGTACCGGGGAGCTGTTTTTT.

The rearrangement links TRBV5-4 to TRBJ1-6, with TRBD1 matching over 8 bases. The length of the CDR3 is 14 residues. Germline V lookup: CDR1 SGHNT, CDR2 YYREEE (reference sequence). V dropped 4 bases and J dropped 10; count of bases not matched to a gene: 7. The chain's CDR3 is CASSRGQGESPLHF. As DNA, the CDR3 is TGTGCCAGCAGCCGCGGACAGGGAGAATCACCCCTCCACTTT.

The genes are TRBV30 and TRBJ2-3; possibly TRBD1 for D (6 bases). In germline, CDR1 is GTSNPN, CDR2 SVGIG (reference sequence). This CDR3 region has 15 residues. The V gene lost 0 bases and the J gene lost 2 bases, with 12 bases spanning the gap. Here the CDR3 reads CAWSVQGFYTDTQYF. Here the CDR3 DNA reads TGTGCCTGGAGTGTACAGGGATTTTACACAGATACGCAGTATTTT.

This clone showed up just a few times. The chain is built from TRBV7-2 and TRBJ1-1; no definite D call. CDR3 length equals 14 residues. Germline-derived CDR1 and CDR2 are SGHTA and FQGNSA. V gave up 3 bases and J gave up 2 bases, with 10 bases separating them. CDR3 amino acids: CASSFGGFNTEAFF. CDR3 nucleotides: TGTGCCAGCAGCTTTGGCGGATTTAACACTGAAGCTTTCTTT.

The chain links TRBV10-3 to TRBJ1-1; no definite D call. V was cut by 10 bases and J by 4 bases, with 22 bases left in between. Germline values: CDR1 ENHRY, CDR2 SYGVKD. This CDR3 region has 15 residues. This chain's CDR3 is CATKGEANRGTEAFF. CDR3 DNA: TGTGCCACCAAGGGCGAGGCGAACCGGGGCACTGAAGCTTTCTTT.

The chain carries TRBV27 and TRBJ2-7, with D perhaps matching TRBD2 (6 bases). This CDR3 contains 16 residues. The germline V gene encodes CDR1 MNHEY and CDR2 SMNVEV (reference sequence). Deletions cut 5 bases from V and 1 base from J, with 18 bases between. CDR3 region: CASSKGLSITSYEQYF. As DNA, the CDR3 is TGTGCCAGCAGTAAGGGACTGTCCATTACGTCCTACGAGCAGTACTTC.

The chain recombines TRBV11-2 with TRBJ2-3, with 8 bases matching TRBD2. V gave up 6 bases and J gave up 4 bases; unmatched junction bases: 9. This CDR3 contains 15 residues. CDR1 and CDR2 from the germline V gene are SGHAT and FQNNGV. This CDR3 reads CASRKRREEADTQYF. The CDR3 region has the DNA TGTGCCAGCAGGAAGCGGCGGGAGGAGGCAGATACGCAGTATTTT.